This T cell receptor beta chain was sequenced in a study of human T cells and chemical hapten exposure. On the study more broadly: Each patch test put 0.01% DPC on the upper back, and results were read at 6 days. General study findings and limits: The count of PT1 expanded TCRs correlated positively with patch test score. Controls had significantly fewer large CDR3 similarity clusters than were formed by expanded TCRs.

Germline assignment: CDR1 ENHRY and CDR2 SYGVKD. The V gene lost 3 bases and the J gene lost 2 bases, with 10 bases spanning the gap. This CDR3 comprises 14 residues. Described time point: pre-sensitization, week 0. The treatment: therapeutic diphenylcyclopropenone sensitization with weekly scalp DPC. Sample donors consisted of patients with alopecia, aged 18 to 70 years, who were suitable for DPC. This clonotype appeared many times. Its antigen is unknown. One entry per CDR3 protein results from TCRdb running MiXCR on the RACE reads. Of 300,000 to 450,000 distinct CDR3 sequences listed, around 5.5% were seen once; the top ten hold 2% to 3%.

The receptor's source is a woman in her forties or fifties with alopecia areata. Some clones in this sample may be carry-over from other donors' samples. The material was whole blood, obtained in connection with sensitization to the hapten diphenylcyclopropenone (DPC). The chain uses TRBV10-3 and TRBJ1-2, with D hard to call. CDR3 sequence reads: CAISDGINNYGYTF. The CDR3 DNA is TGTGCCATCAGTGACGGGATTAACAACTATGGCTACACCTTC.